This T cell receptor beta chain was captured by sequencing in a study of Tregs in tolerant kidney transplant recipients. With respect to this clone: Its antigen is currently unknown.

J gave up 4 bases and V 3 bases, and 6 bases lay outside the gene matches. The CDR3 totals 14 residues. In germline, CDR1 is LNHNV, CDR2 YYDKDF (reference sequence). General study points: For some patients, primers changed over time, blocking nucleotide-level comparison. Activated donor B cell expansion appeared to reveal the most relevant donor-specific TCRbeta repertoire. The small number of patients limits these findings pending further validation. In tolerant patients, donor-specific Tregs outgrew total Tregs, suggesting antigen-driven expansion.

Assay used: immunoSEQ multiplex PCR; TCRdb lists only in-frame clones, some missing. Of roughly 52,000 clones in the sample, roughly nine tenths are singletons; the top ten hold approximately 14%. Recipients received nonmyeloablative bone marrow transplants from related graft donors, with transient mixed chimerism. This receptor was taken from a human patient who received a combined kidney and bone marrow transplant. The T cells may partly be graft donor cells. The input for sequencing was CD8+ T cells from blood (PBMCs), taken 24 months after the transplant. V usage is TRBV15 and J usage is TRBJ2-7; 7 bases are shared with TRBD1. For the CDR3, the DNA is TGTGCCACCAGCAGCGACAGGGTGGGTTACGAGCAGTACTTC. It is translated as CATSSDRVGYEQYF.